Described below is a single T cell receptor beta chain sequence and its context. Its antigen is currently unknown. Germline values: CDR1 SEHNR, CDR2 FQNEAQ (reference sequence). The V and J ends lost 0 bases and 8 bases respectively, with 13 bases between them. The CDR3 contains 14 residues. Healthy bone marrow donors supplied every sample. The study ran its PCR with 60 Vbeta and 13 Jbeta primers. Original processing notes: The count from a later analysis was 70 million to 85 million unique TCR beta chains, roughly 11 million of them shared. Sequencing used immunoSEQ multiplex PCR; TCRdb keeps in-frame clones, though not all of them. V, J and clone size reflect that table, while D and trimming were determined from the DNA. Its listing shows 25,000 to 35,000 clones. The data stem from a study of cytomegalovirus exposure and HLA in healthy donors. Whole-study context: Earlier work reported 100 million or so unique TCR beta sequences from about 190 million T cells. Study-wide results and limits: In a later analysis, a genetic analysis reported fewer productive-TCR N-insertions in an Asian-associated ancestry cluster than the cohort average.

The material sequenced was PBMCs. This chain uses TRBV7-9 with TRBJ1-1, with a possible D match to TRBD1 (6 bases). The source of this sequence is a woman between 35 and 50 years old in good health and CMV-seropositive. The CDR3 region is CASSLATPGTEAFF. The CDR3 DNA sequence: TGTGCCAGCAGCTTAGCGACCCCCGGGACAGAAGCTTTCTTT.